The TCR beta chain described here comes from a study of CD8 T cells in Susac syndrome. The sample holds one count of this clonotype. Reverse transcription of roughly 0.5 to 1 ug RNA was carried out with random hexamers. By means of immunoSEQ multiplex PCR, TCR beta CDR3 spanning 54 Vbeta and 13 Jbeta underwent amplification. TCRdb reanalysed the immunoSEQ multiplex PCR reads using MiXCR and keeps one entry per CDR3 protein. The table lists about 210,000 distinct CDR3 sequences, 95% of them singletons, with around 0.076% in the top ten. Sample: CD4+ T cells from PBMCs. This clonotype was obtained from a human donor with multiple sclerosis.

CDR3 sequence (DNA): TGTGCCAGCAGCCAATTTTCGGGGGCAAGCGGCTACACCTTC. This sequence encodes CASSQFSGASGYTF. The rearrangement links TRBV14 to TRBJ1-2; D possibly corresponds to TRBD1 (6 bases). Looked up from germline, CDR1 is SGHDN and CDR2 is FVKESK. The CDR3 extends over 14 amino acids. Trimming removed 2 bases at V and 8 bases at J, with 15 bases between. Filled out from reference TRBV14 and TRBJ1-2, the complete variable domain reads EAGVTQFPSHSVIEKGQTVTLRCDPISGHDNLYWYRRVMGKEIKFLLHFVKESKQDESGMPNNRFLAERTGGTYSTLKVQPAELEDSGVYFCASSQFSGASGYTFGSGTRLTVV.